This TCR beta chain was documented in a study of T cell responses to AZD1222 COVID-19 vaccine. Across the whole study: The study pooled second doses at about 4 or about 12 weeks.

TCRdb's table, derived via immunoSEQ multiplex PCR, lists solely in-frame clones and lacks some. The data hold roughly 100,000 clones, with about 89% observed a single time. Whole-study results and caveats: Sampling captured repertoires only after the peak T cell response. Spike-specific TCR breadth and depth were elevated following two AZD1222 doses.

Of note for this clone: Its antigen is currently unknown.

The source is an adult in good health. The sequenced sample was peripheral blood, obtained on day 0 of AZD1222 vaccination.

The CDR3 spells CASSLSSSSGGFQETQYF. In DNA, the CDR3 is TGTGCCAGCAGCTTGTCTTCTTCGAGTGGGGGATTCCAAGAGACCCAGTACTTC. The genes are TRBV7-9 and TRBJ2-5; possibly TRBD1 or TRBD2 for D (5 bases each). This CDR3 has 18 residues. Trimming cost V 3 bases and J 1 base, with 21 bases left between them. Germline CDR1 is SEHNR and CDR2 is FQNEAQ (reference sequence). The full variable domain, rest sourced from reference TRBV7-9 and TRBJ2-5, is DTGVSQNPRHKITKRGQNVTFRCDPISEHNRLYWYRQTLGQGPEFLTYFQNEAQLEKSRLLSDRFSAERPKGSFSTLEIQRTEQGDSAMYLCASSLSSSSGGFQETQYFGPGTRLLVL.